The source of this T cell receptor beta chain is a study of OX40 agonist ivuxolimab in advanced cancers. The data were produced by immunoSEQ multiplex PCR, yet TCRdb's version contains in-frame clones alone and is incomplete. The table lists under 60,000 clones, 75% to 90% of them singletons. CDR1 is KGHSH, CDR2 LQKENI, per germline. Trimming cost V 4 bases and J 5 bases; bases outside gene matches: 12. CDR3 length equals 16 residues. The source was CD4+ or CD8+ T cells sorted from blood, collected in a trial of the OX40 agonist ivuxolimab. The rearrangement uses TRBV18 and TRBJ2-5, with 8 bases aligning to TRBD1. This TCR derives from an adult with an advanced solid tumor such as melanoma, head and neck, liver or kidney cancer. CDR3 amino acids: CASSRDAGQVGETQYF. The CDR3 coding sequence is TGTGCCAGCTCACGCGACGCGGGACAGGTGGGCGAGACCCAGTACTTC.